This record covers a single T cell receptor (beta chain). Sequencing used immunoSEQ multiplex PCR; TCRdb keeps in-frame clones, though not all of them. The table shows 85,000 to 130,000 clones, with over 60% occurring only once. This CDR3 region has 16 residues. After removal of 1 base from V and 2 bases from J, the junction contained 4 bases not matched to a gene. Germline assignment: CDR1 SGHKS and CDR2 YYEKEE (reference sequence). This entry belongs to a study of blood T cell repertoires in COVID-19. Looking at the study overall: The United States, Italy and Spain were the sources of the acute and convalescent COVID-19 samples.

This receptor was obtained from a man older than 75 with COVID-19, enrolled during active disease. The source material was peripheral blood. V gene TRBV5-5 combines with J gene TRBJ2-5, with 11 positions matching TRBD2. The CDR3 DNA follows: TGTGCCAGCAGCTTGATGGGACTAGCGGTTCAAGAGACCCAGTACTTC. Protein product: CASSLMGLAVQETQYF.